This TCR beta chain stems from a study of technical replicates of blood from a handful of donors. V was clipped by 2 bases and J by 5 bases; unmatched bases: 9. Germline CDR1 and CDR2: LGHNA and YNFKEQ. The CDR3 contains 16 residues. The table came from immunoSEQ multiplex PCR; TCRdb's copy has only in-frame clones and leaves some out. The data hold about 88,000 clones, with approximately 94% observed a single time. The sequence was collected from a human donor in good health. The sample consisted of T cells isolated from PBMCs. The rearrangement uses TRBV4-2 and TRBJ2-1; TRBD2 aligns across 7 bases. This CDR3 is CASSQTTSRTNNEQFF. DNA of the CDR3: TGTGCCAGCAGCCAAACGACTAGCCGAACTAACAATGAGCAGTTCTTC.